Listed below are T cell receptor beta chains from one sample, sequenced in a study of pediatric ulcerative colitis. Clones were sequenced by immunoSEQ multiplex PCR, and TCRdb holds only the in-frame ones, with some missing. The data contain 30,000 to 40,000 clones, 75% of them singletons. Source material: gut tissue. These receptors were obtained from a boy aged 5-17 years with severe ulcerative colitis. The CDR3 runs from the conserved cysteine through the conserved F or W. Each record gives: V gene, clone size, J gene, D gene, CDR3 protein, CDR3 DNA. A D gene is named only where the DNA matches it firmly. Only some rows state a clone size, as once, few, many or a class for expanded clones.

V: TRBV6-5; size: .; J: TRBJ2-2; D: .; CDR3: CASGRDTGELFF; DNA: TGTGCCAGCGGTCGGGACACCGGGGAGCTGTTTTTT
V: TRBV2; size: .; J: TRBJ1-2; D: TRBD1; CDR3: CASRAGGSNYGYTF; DNA: TGTGCCAGCAGGGCAGGGGGCTCAAACTATGGCTACACCTTC
V: TRBV5-1; size: .; J: TRBJ2-7; D: .; CDR3: CASSLVLGSYEQYF; DNA: TGCGCCAGCAGCTTGGTTTTGGGCAGCTACGAGCAGTACTTC
V: TRBV10-1; size: few; J: TRBJ2-7; D: .; CDR3: CASTPPSHEQYF; DNA: TGCGCCAGCACCCCCCCGTCCCACGAGCAGTACTTC
V: TRBV28; size: .; J: TRBJ1-6; D: TRBD1; CDR3: CASTLDRVNSPLHF; DNA: TGTGCCAGCACTTTGGACAGGGTAAATTCACCCCTCCACTTT
V: TRBV6-1; size: few; J: TRBJ2-7; D: .; CDR3: CASTPQGQGYEQYF; DNA: TGTGCCAGCACTCCTCAGGGTCAAGGCTACGAGCAGTACTTC
V: TRBV9; size: .; J: TRBJ2-1; D: .; CDR3: CASSVDGQPYNEQFF; DNA: TGTGCCAGCAGCGTAGACGGTCAACCTTACAATGAGCAGTTCTTC
V: TRBV10-2; size: .; J: TRBJ1-1; D: .; CDR3: CASSESSRLEAFF; DNA: TGCGCCAGCAGTGAGTCGAGCAGGTTAGAAGCTTTCTTT
V: TRBV7-9; size: few; J: TRBJ1-5; D: .; CDR3: CASSFLTQPQHF; DNA: TGTGCCAGCAGCTTTTTGACACAGCCCCAGCATTTT
V: TRBV5-6; size: few; J: TRBJ2-7; D: .; CDR3: CASSLGGDGSYEQYF; DNA: TGTGCCAGCAGCTTGGGAGGGGACGGATCCTACGAGCAGTACTTC
V: TRBV19; size: .; J: TRBJ1-1; D: .; CDR3: CASSERGNTEAFF; DNA: TGTGCCAGTAGTGAACGGGGGAACACTGAAGCTTTCTTT
V: TRBV2; size: few; J: TRBJ1-2; D: .; CDR3: CASSESQGVGYGYTF; DNA: TGTGCCAGCAGCGAGAGTCAGGGAGTAGGATATGGCTACACCTTC
V: TRBV19; size: .; J: TRBJ1-1; D: TRBD1; CDR3: CASSSETMGQMNTEAFF; DNA: TGTGCCAGTAGCTCGGAAACTATGGGACAGATGAACACTGAAGCTTTCTTT
V: TRBV28; size: .; J: TRBJ1-1; D: TRBD1; CDR3: CASTPDRGRRLNTEAFF; DNA: TGTGCCAGCACCCCCGACAGGGGGCGACGGTTGAACACTGAAGCTTTCTTT
V: TRBV7-2; size: few; J: TRBJ1-2; D: .; CDR3: CASSLAENYGYTF; DNA: TGTGCCAGCAGCTTAGCGGAAAACTATGGCTACACCTTC
V: TRBV6-1; size: .; J: TRBJ1-1; D: .; CDR3: CASARQRNTEAFF; DNA: TGTGCCAGCGCCCGGCAGAGGAACACTGAAGCTTTCTTT
V: TRBV5-1; size: few; J: TRBJ1-5; D: .; CDR3: CASSLDWAQPQHF; DNA: TGCGCCAGCAGCCTAGATTGGGCTCAGCCCCAGCATTTT
V: TRBV18; size: few; J: TRBJ1-2; D: .; CDR3: CASSPDKNYGYTF; DNA: TGTGCCAGCTCACCCGACAAGAACTATGGCTACACCTTC
V: TRBV5-1; size: .; J: TRBJ2-7; D: TRBD1; CDR3: CASSLVGDRGAYEQYF; DNA: TGCGCCAGCAGCTTGGTTGGGGACAGGGGTGCCTACGAGCAGTACTTC
V: TRBV6-5; size: .; J: TRBJ2-1; D: .; CDR3: CASSYVRGNEQFF; DNA: TGTGCCAGCAGTTACGTTAGGGGGAATGAGCAGTTCTTC
V: TRBV18; size: .; J: TRBJ2-1; D: TRBD1; CDR3: CASSPFRGNGGLDEQFF; DNA: TGTGCCAGCTCACCCTTCAGGGGGAATGGCGGGTTGGATGAGCAGTTCTTC
V: TRBV29-1; size: few; J: TRBJ2-7; D: TRBD2; CDR3: CSASGSYEQYF; DNA: TGCAGCGCTAGCGGTAGCTACGAGCAGTACTTC
V: TRBV12-5; size: .; J: TRBJ2-2; D: .; CDR3: CASGFTGMGGELFF; DNA: TGTGCTAGTGGTTTCACGGGGATGGGCGGGGAGCTGTTTTTT
V: TRBV6-5; size: .; J: TRBJ2-3; D: .; CDR3: CASSYGDSGDTQYF; DNA: TGTGCCAGCAGTTACGGGGACTCCGGGGATACGCAGTATTTT
V: TRBV10-1; size: .; J: TRBJ1-5; D: .; CDR3: CASSESWGQPQHF; DNA: TGCGCCAGCAGTGAGTCTTGGGGACAGCCCCAGCATTTT
V: TRBV5-5; size: .; J: TRBJ1-2; D: .; CDR3: CASSLGGNYGYTF; DNA: TGTGCCAGCAGCTTGGGCGGCAACTATGGCTACACCTTC
V: TRBV27; size: .; J: TRBJ2-1; D: .; CDR3: CASATPASPRNLNEQFF; DNA: TGTGCCAGCGCAACCCCCGCTAGCCCCAGAAACCTCAATGAGCAGTTCTTC
V: TRBV9; size: once; J: TRBJ1-1; D: .; CDR3: CASSVAGKGEAFF; DNA: TGTGCCAGCAGCGTAGCGGGAAAGGGAGAAGCTTTCTTT
V: TRBV10-3; size: .; J: TRBJ1-6; D: .; CDR3: CAISEGGARSPLHF; DNA: TGTGCCATCAGTGAGGGGGGAGCTCGCTCACCCCTCCACTTT
V: TRBV4-1; size: .; J: TRBJ2-7; D: TRBD2; CDR3: CASSYQWGGYEQYF; DNA: TGCGCCAGCAGCTACCAGTGGGGGGGCTACGAGCAGTACTTC
V: TRBV6-6; size: .; J: TRBJ1-1; D: .; CDR3: CASTGPLGVTEAFF; DNA: TGTGCCAGCACAGGTCCCCTGGGGGTCACTGAAGCTTTCTTT